This entry lists 21 T cell receptor beta chains sequenced from one sample in a study of CD8 T cells in Susac syndrome. Reverse transcription used roughly 0.5 to 1 ug RNA and random hexamers. TCRdb passed the immunoSEQ multiplex PCR reads through MiXCR, listing each CDR3 protein once. Found here are about 440,000 distinct CDR3 sequences, approximately 85% of them singletons; the top ten hold more than 0.09%. Sequenced sample: CD8+ T cells from PBMCs. The receptors here all came from a human donor with multiple sclerosis.

The chain employs TRBV19 and TRBJ2-1; 10 nucleotides agree with TRBD2. The CDR3 is made up of 13 amino acids. J lost 8 bases, V lost 5 bases, and 3 bases had no gene match. Per the germline V gene, CDR1 is LNHDA and CDR2 is SQIVND (reference sequence). The CDR3 nucleotides are TGTGCCAGTAGTCGGCTAGCGGGAGATGAGCAGTTCTTC. This codes for CASSRLAGDEQFF.

This clonotype came up a few times. This chain links TRBV10-1 with TRBJ2-3, with TRBD2 matching over 10 bases. The CDR3 runs 16 residues. J gave up 4 bases and V 3 bases, and 7 bases lay outside the gene matches. Per germline, CDR1 WNHNN and CDR2 SYGVQD (reference sequence). The CDR3 bases are TGCGCCAGCAGTGACCCTAGCGGGAGCGAGGCAGATACGCAGTATTTT. Its translation is CASSDPSGSEADTQYF.

This rearrangement joins TRBV9 to TRBJ1-1; D unclear. Trimming left V 0 bases short and J 6 bases short, with 9 bases between. Germline CDR1 and CDR2: SGDLS and YYNGEE. The CDR3 runs 13 residues. In DNA form, the CDR3 reads TGTGCCAGCAGCGTAGGCGCGGCAGCTGAAGCTTTCTTT. It specifies CASSVGAAAEAFF. Full variable domain (remainder filled in from reference TRBV9 and TRBJ1-1): DSGVTQTPKHLITATGQRVTLRCSPRSGDLSVYWYQQSLDQGLQFLIQYYNGEERAKGNILERFSAQQFPDLHSELNLSSLELGDSALYFCASSVGAAAEAFFGQGTRLTVV.

The chain links TRBV4-1 to TRBJ1-6; 8 bases are shared with TRBD1. The CDR3 has 15 amino acids. Germline loops: CDR1 MGHRA, CDR2 YSYEKL. V gave up 0 bases and J gave up 9 bases; unmatched junction bases: 4. The CDR3 here is CASSQEQGDGSPLHF. The CDR3 DNA sequence: TGCGCCAGCAGCCAAGAACAGGGGGATGGTTCACCCCTCCACTTT.

This chain links TRBV28 with TRBJ2-2, with D uncertain. The CDR3 runs 11 residues. Trimming pared 4 bases from V and 7 bases from J, leaving 4 bases between. Looked up from germline, CDR1 is MDHEN and CDR2 is SYDVKM. CDR3 DNA: TGTGCCAGCAGTTCATACGGGGAGCTGTTTTTT. Translating it yields CASSSYGELFF. The whole variable domain, filled in from reference TRBV28 and TRBJ2-2, reads DVKVTQSSRYLVKRTGEKVFLECVQDMDHENMFWYRQDPGLGLRLIYFSYDVKMKEKGDIPEGYSVSREKKERFSLILESASTNQTSMYLCASSSYGELFFGEGSRLTVL.

The sample holds a few counts of this clonotype. The chain has TRBV6-1 and TRBJ2-7; weak D call: TRBD1 (6 bases). Germline assignment: CDR1 MNHNS and CDR2 SASEGT. The V end lost 8 bases, the J end lost 1 base, and 12 bases lay between the germline ends. The CDR3 is made up of 13 amino acids. The CDR3 DNA follows: TGTGCCAGCGGGGCAGGGGAATCCTACGAGCAGTACTTC. It specifies CASGAGESYEQYF.

The J gene is TRBJ1-5, the V gene TRBV28; no clear D. The CDR3 is 17 residues long. Trimming removed 6 bases from V and 1 base from J, with 19 bases in between. Germline CDR1 is MDHEN and CDR2 is SYDVKM. Written as DNA, the CDR3 is TGTGCCAGCAGCCCCTACTCATGGGGAATAAGCAATCAGCCCCAGCATTTT. It specifies CASSPYSWGISNQPQHF.

The CDR3 reads CASSYLLRETQYF. The CDR3 DNA sequence: TGTGCCAGCAGTTACTTGCTAAGAGAGACCCAGTACTTC. The rearrangement links TRBV6-5 to TRBJ2-5; no reliable D call. Germline-derived CDR1 and CDR2 are MNHEY and SVGAGI. Trimming cost V 1 base and J 4 bases, with 7 bases left between them. The CDR3 length is 13 residues.

The chain has TRBV20-1 and TRBJ2-7, with D maybe TRBD1 (6 bases). CDR1 and CDR2 from the germline V gene are DFQATT and SNEGSKA (reference sequence). The CDR3 consists of 16 residues. Between the trimmed V and J ends, which lost 0 bases and 3 bases, there was a span of 18 bases. The CDR3 nucleotides are TGCAGTGCTAGAGATCAGGGGCGGGCCCAATACTACGAGCAGTACTTC. Translating it yields CSARDQGRAQYYEQYF.

The genes are TRBV7-9 and TRBJ2-3; the D is unclear. The CDR3 loop spans 15 amino acids. Trimming stripped 4 bases from V and 4 bases from J, with 15 bases between. Germline CDR1 is SEHNR and CDR2 is FQNEAQ (reference sequence). CDR3 nucleotide sequence: TGTGCCAGCAGCTCTCCTTTATCGATGGCAGATACGCAGTATTTT. This encodes CASSSPLSMADTQYF.

The chain recombines TRBV10-3 with TRBJ1-1; 7 nucleotides align to TRBD1. This CDR3 contains 15 residues. The germline V gene has CDR1 ENHRY and CDR2 SYGVKD. J gave up 0 bases and V 4 bases, and 5 bases lay outside the gene matches. CDR3 DNA sequence: TGTGCCATCAGTGCGGGGACAGAAATGAACACTGAAGCTTTCTTT. This gives the protein CAISAGTEMNTEAFF.

This clonotype was detected only once. V usage is TRBV19 and J usage is TRBJ2-3; D is ambiguous. The CDR3 sequence is 13 residues long. V was trimmed by 6 bases and J by 1 base, leaving 8 bases between them. Looked up from germline, CDR1 is LNHDA and CDR2 is SQIVND (reference sequence). CDR3 nucleotide sequence: TGTGCCAGTAGGACTTTGCGCACAGATACGCAGTATTTT. Protein sequence: CASRTLRTDTQYF.

With regard to this clonotype: A much larger clone is a single base away; this may be a read error. This chain joins TRBV14 and TRBJ2-7; 7 positions match TRBD2. V lost 3 bases and J lost 4; bases outside the gene matches: 0. Germline V CDR1 and CDR2: SGHDN, FVKESK. The CDR3 totals 12 residues. The CDR3 protein is CASSHGGYEQYF. CDR3 coding DNA: TGTGCCAGCAGCCACGGGGGGTACGAGCAGTACTTC. Full variable domain (outside the CDR3, taken from reference TRBV14 and TRBJ2-7): EAGVTQFPSHSVIEKGQTVTLRCDPISGHDNLYWYRRVMGKEIKFLLHFVKESKQDESGMPNNRFLAERTGGTYSTLKVQPAELEDSGVYFCASSHGGYEQYFGPGTRLTVT.

V and J are TRBV5-6 and TRBJ2-3, with D possibly being TRBD2 (6 bases). CDR3 length: 13 amino acids. Trimming took 7 bases from V and 3 from J, leaving 12 bases between them. The germline gives CDR1 SGHDT, CDR2 YYEEEE. CDR3 nucleotides: TGTGCCAGCCTACAGGAGGGAACAGATACGCAGTATTTT. Amino acids: CASLQEGTDTQYF.

The chain joins TRBV7-6 to TRBJ2-1; D ambiguous. Trimming cost V 5 bases and J 7 bases, with 12 bases left between them. CDR3 length: 13 amino acids. Per germline, CDR1 SGHVS and CDR2 FNYEAQ. CDR3 in DNA: TGTGCCAGCAGCCGTATAGGTGGGAATGAGCAGTTCTTC. Its translation: CASSRIGGNEQFF.

The gene calls are TRBV20-1 and TRBJ2-5; 10 bases match TRBD2. V dropped 0 bases and J dropped 5; count of bases not matched to a gene: 12. The length of the CDR3 is 17 residues. Germline CDR1 reads DFQATT; CDR2 reads SNEGSKA (reference sequence). In DNA form, the CDR3 reads TGCAGTGCTAGAGATTGGGCTAGCGGGAGTGATATGGAGACCCAGTACTTC. Translating it yields CSARDWASGSDMETQYF.

The chain links TRBV28 to TRBJ2-1; 7 bases are shared with TRBD2. V lost 3 bases and J lost 10; bases outside the gene matches: 12. Germline values: CDR1 MDHEN, CDR2 SYDVKM. The CDR3 sequence is 15 residues long. DNA of the CDR3: TGTGCCAGCAGTTTCCGGTCCCTTACTAGCGCAGAGCAGTTCTTC. The encoded protein is CASSFRSLTSAEQFF.

This chain uses TRBV12-3 or TRBV12-4 with TRBJ2-2; D is unresolved. This CDR3 spans 14 amino acids. V was cut by 3 bases and J by 6 bases, with 11 bases left in between. The CDR3 DNA reads as TGTGCCAGCAGTTTGCCCAAGGGTGCCGGGGAGCTGTTTTTT. Residues: CASSLPKGAGELFF.

The V call is TRBV7-9, the J call TRBJ1-1; 11 bases agree with TRBD1. Germline values: CDR1 SEHNR, CDR2 FQNEAQ (reference sequence). The CDR3 runs 17 residues. V was pared by 5 bases and J by 2 bases, with 10 bases of the junction left unmatched. CDR3 residues: CASSRLPGQGANTEAFF. CDR3 in DNA: TGTGCCAGCAGCCGACTACCCGGACAGGGGGCCAACACTGAAGCTTTCTTT.

This chain connects TRBV28 to TRBJ2-4, with D perhaps TRBD1 or TRBD2 (5 bases each). This CDR3 spans 17 amino acids. V dropped 7 bases and J dropped 0 bases, with 19 bases sitting between them. Looked up from germline, CDR1 is MDHEN and CDR2 is SYDVKM. In nucleotides, the CDR3 is TGTGCCAGCACTTTTCGGGGCCACTATTTAGCCAAAAACATTCAGTACTTC. It codes for CASTFRGHYLAKNIQYF.

This chain joins TRBV18 and TRBJ1-2; TRBD1 agrees at 7 bases. This CDR3 spans 17 amino acids. CDR1 and CDR2 from the germline V gene are KGHSH and LQKENI. Trimming removed 8 bases from V and 4 bases from J; junction bases left unmatched: 19. The CDR3 sequence: CASVGQDVTIPGYGYTF. Here the CDR3 DNA reads TGTGCCAGCGTCGGACAGGACGTGACGATACCTGGCTATGGCTACACCTTC.